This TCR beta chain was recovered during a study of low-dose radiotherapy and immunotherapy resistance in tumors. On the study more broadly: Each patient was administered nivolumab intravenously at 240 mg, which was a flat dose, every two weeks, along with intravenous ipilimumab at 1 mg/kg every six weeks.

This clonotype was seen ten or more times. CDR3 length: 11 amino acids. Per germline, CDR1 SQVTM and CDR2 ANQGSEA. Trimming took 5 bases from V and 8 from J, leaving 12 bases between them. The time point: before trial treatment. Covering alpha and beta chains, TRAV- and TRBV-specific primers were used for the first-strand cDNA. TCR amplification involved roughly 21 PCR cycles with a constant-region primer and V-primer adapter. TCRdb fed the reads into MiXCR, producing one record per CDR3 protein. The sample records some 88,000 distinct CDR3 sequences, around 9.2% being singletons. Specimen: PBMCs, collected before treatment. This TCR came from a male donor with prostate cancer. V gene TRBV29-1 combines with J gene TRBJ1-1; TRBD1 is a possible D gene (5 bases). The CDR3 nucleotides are TGCAGCGTTTCCACTGGGGGGGAAGCTTTCTTT. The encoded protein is CSVSTGGEAFF.